The 29 T cell receptor beta chains given below trace back to one sample, sequenced in a study of siplizumab effects on memory and regulatory T cells. Assay: immunoSEQ multiplex PCR; the TCRdb copy retains only in-frame clones and omits some. The sample lists around 100,000 clones, over 90% occurring once. Input material: Tregs sorted from blood. Every receptor here comes from a human donor in good health.

The chain couples TRBV11-2 to TRBJ1-2, with 8 nucleotides matching TRBD1. Trimming at V came to 3 bases and at J to 7 bases, leaving 1 base not matched to a gene. The CDR3 is made up of 12 amino acids. Looked up from germline, CDR1 is SGHAT and CDR2 is FQNNGV. The CDR3 DNA sequence: TGTGCCAGCAGCTTCGACAGGGGTGGCTACACCTTC. The encoded protein is CASSFDRGGYTF.

The CDR3 nucleotides are TGTGCCAGCAGGATGGGCGGTAGAGATACGCAGTATTTT. It is translated as CASRMGGRDTQYF. The rearrangement uses TRBV25-1 and TRBJ2-3; no clear D gene. This CDR3 comprises 13 residues. Trimming stripped 6 bases from V and 5 bases from J, with 12 bases between. CDR1 is MGHDK and CDR2 is SYGVNS in the germline V gene. The full variable domain, rest sourced from reference TRBV25-1 and TRBJ2-3, is EADIYQTPRYLVIGTGKKITLECSQTMGHDKMYWYQQDPGMELHLIHYSYGVNSTEKGDLSSESTVSRIRTEHFPLTLESARPSHTSQYLCASRMGGRDTQYFGPGTRLTVL.

The V call is TRBV19, the J call TRBJ2-1, with 10 bases aligning to TRBD2. J gave up 8 bases and V 3 bases, and 7 bases lay outside the gene matches. Looked up from germline, CDR1 is LNHDA and CDR2 is SQIVND (reference sequence). CDR3 length equals 15 residues. The CDR3 DNA reads TGTGCCAGTAGTATGCGCCTAGCGGGAGCCTATGAGCAGTTCTTC. It codes for CASSMRLAGAYEQFF.

The chain combines TRBV14 with TRBJ2-1; D is uncertain. CDR1 and CDR2 (germline): SGHDN, FVKESK. V lost 0 bases and J lost 0, with 6 bases in between. This CDR3 region has 15 residues. The CDR3 bases are TGTGCCAGCAGCCAAGAACCCAGCTCCTACAATGAGCAGTTCTTC. This gives the protein CASSQEPSSYNEQFF. The full variable domain, completed using reference TRBV14 and TRBJ2-1, is EAGVTQFPSHSVIEKGQTVTLRCDPISGHDNLYWYRRVMGKEIKFLLHFVKESKQDESGMPNNRFLAERTGGTYSTLKVQPAELEDSGVYFCASSQEPSSYNEQFFGPGTRLTVL.

The chain employs TRBV30 and TRBJ2-5; D unresolved. The V gene lost 1 base and the J gene lost 5 bases, with 11 bases spanning the gap. Per the germline V gene, CDR1 is GTSNPN and CDR2 is SVGIG (reference sequence). CDR3 length: 13 residues. Here the CDR3 reads CAWSGVPKETQYF. CDR3 nucleotides: TGTGCCTGGAGTGGAGTCCCGAAGGAGACCCAGTACTTC.

The V and J genes are TRBV9 and TRBJ2-2, with D unresolved. Trimming removed 0 bases from V and 4 bases from J, with 4 bases in between. This CDR3 is 13 amino acids long. The germline gives CDR1 SGDLS, CDR2 YYNGEE. This CDR3 reads CASSVVPTGELFF. The DNA for the CDR3 is TGTGCCAGCAGCGTAGTTCCCACCGGGGAGCTGTTTTTT.

The chain combines TRBV7-9 with TRBJ2-7; D gene ambiguous. Germline CDR1 reads SEHNR; CDR2 reads FQNEAQ (reference sequence). Trimming cost V 2 bases and J 4 bases, with 6 bases left between them. This CDR3 comprises 12 residues. The DNA for the CDR3 is TGTGCCAGCAGCTTAAGGGATTACGAGCAGTACTTC. Its translation: CASSLRDYEQYF.

The J gene is TRBJ1-1, the V gene TRBV18; D is unresolved. CDR3 length: 14 amino acids. Germline V lookup: CDR1 KGHSH, CDR2 LQKENI. Trimming removed 4 bases from V and 0 bases from J, with 9 bases in between. The CDR3 DNA follows: TGTGCCAGCTCACTATTTAATTTGAACACTGAAGCTTTCTTT. Protein sequence: CASSLFNLNTEAFF.

The chain uses TRBV28 and TRBJ2-2; 7 bases fit TRBD1. Unmatched junction bases numbered 4, after V lost 2 bases and J lost 1 base. The length of the CDR3 is 16 residues. Germline CDR1 reads MDHEN; CDR2 reads SYDVKM. The CDR3 DNA is TGTGCCAGCAGTTTAAGGGGGCTTCTGAACACCGGGGAGCTGTTTTTT. Amino acid sequence: CASSLRGLLNTGELFF.

The chain combines TRBV5-8 with TRBJ2-3; possibly TRBD1 for D (5 bases). The CDR3 is 16 amino acids. Germline assignment: CDR1 SGHTS and CDR2 YDEGEE. The V end lost 0 bases, the J end lost 1 base, and 12 bases lay between the germline ends. The CDR3 sequence: CASSLVDTIRTDTQYF. The CDR3 DNA sequence: TGTGCCAGCAGCTTGGTGGACACTATACGCACAGATACGCAGTATTTT.

The chain links TRBV11-3 to TRBJ2-1; D remains ambiguous. CDR1 SGHNT and CDR2 YENEEA come from the germline V gene. The V end was cut by 7 bases, the J end by 8 bases, with 18 bases between. The CDR3 is 14 residues long. DNA for the CDR3: TGTGCCAGCACCGTTTCCGCGGTTCCGGATGAGCAGTTCTTC. Residues: CASTVSAVPDEQFF.

The rearrangement uses TRBV9 and TRBJ2-1; unclear D gene. CDR1 is SGDLS, CDR2 YYNGEE, per germline. The germline V and J ends were trimmed by 3 bases and 3 bases, with 4 bases remaining between them. The CDR3 sequence is 12 residues long. The chain's CDR3 is CASSGSYNEQFF. The CDR3 nucleotides read TGTGCCAGCAGCGGAAGCTACAATGAGCAGTTCTTC.

V usage is TRBV15 and J usage is TRBJ2-2; TRBD2 agrees at 14 bases. V shed 1 base and J 0 bases; nucleotides not matched to a gene: 4. The germline V gene encodes CDR1 LNHNV and CDR2 YYDKDF (reference sequence). There are 19 residues in the CDR3. The CDR3 here is CATSRGKGLAGANTGELFF. The CDR3 DNA follows: TGTGCCACCAGCAGAGGGAAGGGACTAGCGGGGGCGAACACCGGGGAGCTGTTTTTT.

The V call is TRBV6-5, the J call TRBJ1-2, with 8 nucleotides matching TRBD1. The CDR3 is 13 amino acids. The germline V gene has CDR1 MNHEY and CDR2 SVGAGI. V lost 6 bases to trimming and J lost 4 bases; unmatched junction nucleotides: 4. CDR3 bases: TGTGCCAGCAGGCGGACAGGGACCTATGGCTACACCTTC. It translates to CASRRTGTYGYTF.

In this sample, this clone turned up once. This rearrangement joins TRBV11-2 to TRBJ2-3, with D tentatively TRBD2 (6 bases). V was shortened by 3 bases and J by 2 bases, with 12 bases between the two germline ends. CDR3 length: 15 amino acids. Germline V gene data show CDR1 as SGHAT and CDR2 as FQNNGV. The CDR3 loop is CASSLVGGPTDTQYF. The DNA for the CDR3 is TGTGCCAGCAGCTTGGTAGGAGGGCCCACAGATACGCAGTATTTT.

The V gene is TRBV7-9, the J gene TRBJ2-5; D is uncertain. Trimming took off 4 bases at V and 5 bases at J, with 14 bases between the two ends. The V gene's germline CDR1 is SEHNR and CDR2 FQNEAQ (reference sequence). This CDR3 is 14 amino acids long. The CDR3 region is CASSSVGMVETQYF. The CDR3 DNA follows: TGTGCCAGCAGCTCCGTGGGGATGGTCGAGACCCAGTACTTC.

The chain couples TRBV5-4 to TRBJ1-1, with D uncertain. The CDR3 totals 13 residues. Germline CDR1 SGHNT, CDR2 YYREEE (reference sequence). The ends were cut back, 4 bases at V and 6 bases at J, with 13 bases in the middle. This CDR3 reads CASSPAKRPEAFF. CDR3 DNA: TGTGCCAGCAGCCCCGCGAAGAGGCCTGAAGCTTTCTTT.

The J gene is TRBJ1-1, the V gene TRBV6-1; D uncertain. Trimming left V 6 bases short and J 11 bases short, with 10 bases between. Germline V CDR1 and CDR2: MNHNS, SASEGT. CDR3 size: 10 residues. This CDR3 is CASREGWAFF. CDR3 sequence (DNA): TGTGCCAGCAGGGAGGGTTGGGCTTTCTTT.

The chain couples TRBV2 to TRBJ2-4; a possible D gene is TRBD1 (5 bases). Germline V gene lookup returns CDR1 SNHLY and CDR2 FYNNEI. Trimming took 8 bases from V and 0 from J, leaving 14 bases between them. This CDR3 is built from 15 residues. The CDR3 nucleotides read TGTGCCAGCTATGTGACAGCCCTAGCCAAAAACATTCAGTACTTC. Translated: CASYVTALAKNIQYF.

The chain couples TRBV20-1 to TRBJ1-1, with D uncertain. Germline V gives CDR1 DFQATT, CDR2 SNEGSKA (reference sequence). This CDR3 has 11 residues. V was shortened by 6 bases and J by 1 base, with 6 bases between the two germline ends. CDR3 residues: CSALKNTEAFF. The CDR3 DNA reads TGCAGTGCGCTGAAGAACACTGAAGCTTTCTTT.

The V and J genes are TRBV7-2 and TRBJ2-1, with 9 bases identical to TRBD2. This CDR3 has 16 residues. The germline V gene has CDR1 SGHTA and CDR2 FQGNSA. J lost 7 bases, V lost 4 bases, and 11 bases had no gene match. This chain's CDR3 is CASSSHSGRLENEQFF. In nucleotides, the CDR3 is TGTGCCAGCAGCTCCCATAGCGGGAGATTGGAGAATGAGCAGTTCTTC.

This chain joins TRBV5-1 and TRBJ1-4; D might be TRBD1 (6 bases). This CDR3 comprises 15 residues. V shed 4 bases and J shed 3 bases, with 13 bases lying between them. Germline assignment: CDR1 SGHRS and CDR2 YFSETQ. CDR3 loop: CASSQLRGANEKLFF. The CDR3 nucleotides read TGCGCCAGCAGCCAACTCAGGGGAGCTAATGAAAAACTGTTTTTT.

This chain connects TRBV5-4 to TRBJ2-3; 9 bases agree with TRBD2. This CDR3 region has 16 residues. Germline V gene lookup returns CDR1 SGHNT and CDR2 YYREEE (reference sequence). The junction had 8 bases not matched to a gene; V was cut back by 4 bases and J by 2 bases. The CDR3: CASSERLAELTDTQYF. The CDR3 coding sequence is TGTGCCAGCAGCGAGAGACTAGCGGAACTCACAGATACGCAGTATTTT.

The chain couples TRBV5-5 to TRBJ1-4; 7 positions agree with TRBD1. V shed 4 bases, J shed 8 bases, and the junction held 5 bases outside the gene matches. In germline, CDR1 is SGHKS, CDR2 YYEKEE (reference sequence). The CDR3 loop spans 13 amino acids. The CDR3 protein is CASSLGGEEKLFF. CDR3 bases: TGTGCCAGCAGCCTAGGGGGCGAGGAAAAACTGTTTTTT.

The chain carries TRBV5-6 and TRBJ2-7; a possible D gene is TRBD2 (5 bases). Deletions cut 2 bases from V and 1 base from J, with 19 bases between. Germline CDR1 is SGHDT and CDR2 is YYEEEE. The CDR3 totals 17 residues. The CDR3 bases are TGTGCCAGCAGCTTCGGGAAGGAACGGGTCTGGTCCTACGAGCAGTACTTC. Translation: CASSFGKERVWSYEQYF.

V and J are TRBV5-5 and TRBJ1-1, with 8 bases lining up with TRBD1. The CDR3 totals 14 residues. V lost 4 bases and J lost 5; bases outside the gene matches: 7. Germline CDR1 is SGHKS and CDR2 is YYEKEE (reference sequence). The CDR3 nucleotides read TGTGCCAGCAGCGTCAGGGGGCCGGGGACTGAAGCTTTCTTT. Protein sequence: CASSVRGPGTEAFF.

This rearrangement joins TRBV5-5 to TRBJ2-6; D remains unclear. Germline CDR1 is SGHKS and CDR2 is YYEKEE (reference sequence). This CDR3 contains 18 residues. V was cut by 9 bases and J by 0 bases, with 22 bases left in between. CDR3 amino acids: CATSGMDRGSSGANVLTF. CDR3 bases: TGTGCCACCAGTGGAATGGACCGAGGAAGCTCTGGGGCCAACGTCCTGACTTTC.

This sequence joins TRBV10-3 and TRBJ1-1; possibly TRBD1 for D (6 bases). The V and J ends lost 10 bases and 3 bases respectively, with 15 bases between them. Germline-derived CDR1 and CDR2 are ENHRY and SYGVKD. The CDR3 runs 13 residues. The CDR3 nucleotides are TGTGCCACCAAGGGGGGATTTGACACTGAAGCTTTCTTT. It codes for CATKGGFDTEAFF.

The gene calls are TRBV9 and TRBJ2-3, with D possibly being TRBD2 (6 bases). CDR3 length equals 15 residues. Germline lookup yields CDR1 SGDLS and CDR2 YYNGEE. Trimming left V 5 bases short and J 4 bases short, with 17 bases between. This CDR3 is CASSPPGRSADTQYF. The CDR3 DNA follows: TGTGCCAGCAGTCCTCCCGGGAGATCCGCAGATACGCAGTATTTT.